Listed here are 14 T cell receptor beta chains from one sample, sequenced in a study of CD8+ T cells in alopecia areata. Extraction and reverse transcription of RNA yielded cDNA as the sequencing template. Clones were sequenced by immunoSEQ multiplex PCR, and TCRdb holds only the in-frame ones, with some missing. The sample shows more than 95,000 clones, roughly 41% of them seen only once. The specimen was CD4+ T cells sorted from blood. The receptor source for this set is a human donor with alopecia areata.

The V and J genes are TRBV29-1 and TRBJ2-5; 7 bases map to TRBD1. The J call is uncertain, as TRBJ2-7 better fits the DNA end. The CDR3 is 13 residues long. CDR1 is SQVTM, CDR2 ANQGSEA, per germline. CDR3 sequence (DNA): TGCAGCGTAGAAAGGTCCAGGGGGAACGAGCAGTACTTC. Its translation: CSVERSRGNEQYF.

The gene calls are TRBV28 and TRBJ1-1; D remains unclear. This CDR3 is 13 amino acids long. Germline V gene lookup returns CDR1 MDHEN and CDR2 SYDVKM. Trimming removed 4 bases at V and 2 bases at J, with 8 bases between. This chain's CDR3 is CASSSFVNTEAFF. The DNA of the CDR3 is TGTGCCAGCAGTTCATTCGTAAACACTGAAGCTTTCTTT.

The CDR3 sequence is CASSRRQGFLETQYF. CDR3 sequence (DNA): TGCGCCAGCAGCCGGCGACAGGGATTTTTGGAGACCCAGTACTTC. The chain is built from TRBV5-1 and TRBJ2-5, with TRBD1 identical over 7 bases. Trimming took 4 bases from V and 5 from J; bases not matched to a gene: 11. This CDR3 is 15 amino acids long. Germline CDR1 is SGHRS and CDR2 is YFSETQ.

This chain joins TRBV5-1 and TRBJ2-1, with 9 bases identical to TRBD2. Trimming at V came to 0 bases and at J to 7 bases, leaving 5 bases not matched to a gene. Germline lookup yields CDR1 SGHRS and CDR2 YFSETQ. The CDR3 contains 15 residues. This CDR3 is CASSLAAGGPNEQFF. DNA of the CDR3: TGCGCCAGCAGCTTGGCTGCGGGAGGGCCGAATGAGCAGTTCTTC.

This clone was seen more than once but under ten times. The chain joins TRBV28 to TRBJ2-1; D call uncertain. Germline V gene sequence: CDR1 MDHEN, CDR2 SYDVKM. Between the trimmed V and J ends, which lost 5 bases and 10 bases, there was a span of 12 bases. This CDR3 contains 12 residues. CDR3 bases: TGTGCCAGCAGTCCACCCCAGAAAGAGCAGTTCTTC. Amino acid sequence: CASSPPQKEQFF. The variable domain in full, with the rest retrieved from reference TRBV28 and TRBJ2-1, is DVKVTQSSRYLVKRTGEKVFLECVQDMDHENMFWYRQDPGLGLRLIYFSYDVKMKEKGDIPEGYSVSREKKERFSLILESASTNQTSMYLCASSPPQKEQFFGPGTRLTVL.

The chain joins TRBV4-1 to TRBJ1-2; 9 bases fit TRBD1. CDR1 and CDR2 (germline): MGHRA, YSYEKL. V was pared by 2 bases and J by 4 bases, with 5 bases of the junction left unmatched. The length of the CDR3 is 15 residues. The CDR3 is CASSQTGGVSYGYTF. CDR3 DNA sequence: TGCGCCAGCAGCCAAACAGGGGGCGTCTCCTATGGCTACACCTTC.

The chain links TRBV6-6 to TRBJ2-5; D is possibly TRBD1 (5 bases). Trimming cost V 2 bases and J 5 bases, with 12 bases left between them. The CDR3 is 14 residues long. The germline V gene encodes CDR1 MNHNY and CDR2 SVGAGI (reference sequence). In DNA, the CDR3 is TGTGCCAGCAGTTACGACAGTTATCTGGAGACCCAGTACTTC. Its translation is CASSYDSYLETQYF.

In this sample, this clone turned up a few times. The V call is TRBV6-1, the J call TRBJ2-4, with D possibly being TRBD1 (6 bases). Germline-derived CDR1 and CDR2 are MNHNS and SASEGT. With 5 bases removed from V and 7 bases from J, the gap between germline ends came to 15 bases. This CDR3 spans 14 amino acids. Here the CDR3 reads CASSSRGRGNIQYF. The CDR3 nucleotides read TGTGCCAGCAGTTCCCGGGGCAGGGGTAACATTCAGTACTTC.

CDR3 amino acids: CASSLAPGTLRTEAFF. The DNA for the CDR3 is TGCGCCAGCAGCTTGGCCCCGGGGACACTGAGGACTGAAGCTTTCTTT. V and J are TRBV5-1 and TRBJ1-1; maybe TRBD1 (6 bases). CDR1 and CDR2 from the germline V gene are SGHRS and YFSETQ. This CDR3 has 16 amino acids. Deletions cut 0 bases from V and 5 bases from J, with 17 bases between. Based on the CDR3 plus reference TRBV5-1 and TRBJ1-1, the full variable domain is KAGVTQTPRYLIKTRGQQVTLSCSPISGHRSVSWYQQTPGQGLQFLFEYFSETQRNKGNFPGRFSGRQFSNSRSEMNVSTLELGDSALYLCASSLAPGTLRTEAFFGQGTRLTVV.

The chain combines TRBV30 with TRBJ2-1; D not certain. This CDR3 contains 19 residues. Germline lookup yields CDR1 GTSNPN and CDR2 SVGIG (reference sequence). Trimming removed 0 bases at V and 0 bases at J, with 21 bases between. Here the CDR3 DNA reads TGTGCCTGGAGTGTACAAGGTGTTCTCTCGGTGAGCTCCTACAATGAGCAGTTCTTC. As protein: CAWSVQGVLSVSSYNEQFF.

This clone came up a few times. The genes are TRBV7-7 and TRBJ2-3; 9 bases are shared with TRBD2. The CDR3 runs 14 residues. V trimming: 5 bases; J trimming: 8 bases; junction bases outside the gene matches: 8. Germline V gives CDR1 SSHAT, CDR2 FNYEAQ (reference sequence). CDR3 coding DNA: TGTGCCAGCAGCCCCTTAGCGGGAGCCGGTACGCAGTATTTT. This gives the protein CASSPLAGAGTQYF.

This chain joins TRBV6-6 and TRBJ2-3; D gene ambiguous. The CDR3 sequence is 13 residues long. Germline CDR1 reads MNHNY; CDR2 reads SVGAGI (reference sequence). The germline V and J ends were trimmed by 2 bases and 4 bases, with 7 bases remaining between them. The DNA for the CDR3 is TGTGCCAGCAGTTACGCCGGAGCAGATACGCAGTATTTT. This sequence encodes CASSYAGADTQYF.

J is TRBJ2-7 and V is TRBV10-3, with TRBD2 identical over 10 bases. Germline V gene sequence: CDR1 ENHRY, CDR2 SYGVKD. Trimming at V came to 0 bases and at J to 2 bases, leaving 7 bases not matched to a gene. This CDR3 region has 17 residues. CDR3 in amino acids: CAISESLAGDNPYEQYF. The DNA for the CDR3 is TGTGCCATCAGTGAGTCCCTAGCGGGAGATAACCCCTACGAGCAGTACTTC.

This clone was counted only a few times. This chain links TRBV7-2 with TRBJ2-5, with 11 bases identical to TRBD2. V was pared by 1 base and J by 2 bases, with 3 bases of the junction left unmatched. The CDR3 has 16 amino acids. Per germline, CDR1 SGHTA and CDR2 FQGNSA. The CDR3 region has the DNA TGTGCCAGCAGCTTAGTCGGGACTAGCGGTCAAGAGACCCAGTACTTC. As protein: CASSLVGTSGQETQYF.